The T cell receptor beta chain described here comes from a study of human T cells and chemical hapten exposure. On the study more broadly: Slight volume differences across pooled libraries mainly accounted for varying per-sample TCR yields.

In TCRdb, the RACE reads were re-called with MiXCR into one record per CDR3 protein. The data show roughly 62,000 distinct CDR3 sequences, with 9.5% to 15% seen just once and 2.4% held by the top ten. Germline lookup yields CDR1 SGHKS and CDR2 YYEKEE (reference sequence). The CDR3 totals 14 residues. The ends lost 2 bases at V and 5 bases at J; junction bases unmatched: 3. This clonotype was counted a few times. The time point was: patch test 3, about 24 weeks after DPC sensitization. Treatment indicated: therapeutic diphenylcyclopropenone sensitization with weekly scalp DPC. This chain joins TRBV5-5 and TRBJ2-2, with TRBD2 matching 7 bases. This receptor was identified in a man aged 30 to 45 with alopecia areata. Some clones in this sample may be carry-over from other donors' samples. The starting material was whole blood, obtained in connection with sensitization to the hapten diphenylcyclopropenone (DPC). CDR3 DNA sequence: TGTGCCAGCAGCTTAAAGGGAGGGACCGGGGAGCTGTTTTTT. Its protein is CASSLKGGTGELFF.